The T cell receptor beta chain under discussion was sequenced for a study of identical twins. General study points: Conclusions were based on cross-sectional statistical analysis, without following the same donors.

Germline values: CDR1 SEHNR, CDR2 FQNEAQ (reference sequence). V was trimmed by 3 bases and J by 7 bases, leaving 16 bases between them. This CDR3 region has 14 residues. TCRdb redid the calling of the 5' RACE reads with MiXCR, one entry per CDR3 protein. This sample has fewer than 500,000 distinct CDR3 sequences, with around 24% found just once. Remarks on this clonotype: Its target is unknown.

This same sample was also taken into another study, of T cells expressing NK-cell markers.

Input material: CD4+ T cells sorted from blood. This TCR came from a woman under 30 in good health. V and J are TRBV7-9 and TRBJ2-7; D is uncertain. CDR3 bases: TGTGCCAGCAGCTTGGACCCACGGGTTGAGGAGCAGTACTTC. It is translated as CASSLDPRVEEQYF.